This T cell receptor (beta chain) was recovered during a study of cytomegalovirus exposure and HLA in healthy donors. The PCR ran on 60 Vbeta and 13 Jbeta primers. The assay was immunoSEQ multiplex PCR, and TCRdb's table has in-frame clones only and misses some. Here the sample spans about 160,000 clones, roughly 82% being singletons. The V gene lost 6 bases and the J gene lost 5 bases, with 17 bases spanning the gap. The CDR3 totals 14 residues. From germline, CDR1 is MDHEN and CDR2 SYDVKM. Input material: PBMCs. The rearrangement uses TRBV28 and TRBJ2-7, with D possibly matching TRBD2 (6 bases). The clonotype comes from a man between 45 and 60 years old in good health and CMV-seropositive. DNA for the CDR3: TGTGCCAGCAGCCGGGGTGGGGGAGGCGACGAGCAGTACTTC. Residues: CASSRGGGGDEQYF.